This T cell receptor (beta chain) was sequenced during a study of blood T cell repertoires in COVID-19. The ends were cut back, 2 bases at V and 3 bases at J, with 14 bases in the middle. The CDR3 covers 16 residues. The germline V gene has CDR1 SGDLS and CDR2 YYNGEE. Profiled with immunoSEQ multiplex PCR; TCRdb holds only in-frame clones, not every one. Among around 200,000 clones listed, roughly 84% were seen once. This clone has more than one count but fewer than ten. The chain combines TRBV9 with TRBJ2-2; possible D gene TRBD2, 6 bases. Sequenced input: peripheral blood. This sequence originates from a woman over 75 with active or convalescent COVID-19. CDR3: CASSVRGNRYTGELFF. As DNA, the CDR3 is TGTGCCAGCAGCGTTCGGGGGAACCGGTACACCGGGGAGCTGTTTTTT.